The next 17 T cell receptor beta chains were all read from a single sample in a study of regulatory T cells in long-lasting Graves disease (dated by TCRdb to the early 2020s). The time point label here, explained by the study, means: newly diagnosed GD, antithyroid drugs for less than 3 months. RNA was extracted from PBMCs in TRIzol for both TCR sequencing and RNA sequencing. The protocol used for the library was multiplex PCR. Sequenced on an Illumina HiSeq 4000. TCR beta libraries were built with iRepertoire HTBI primers and Arm-PCR amplification of CDR3 regions. Using fastp at Q25 and MiXCR, TCRdb reprocessed the public reads and kept productive beta chains. Every distinct CDR3 protein forms one entry, paired with its most common genes and DNA. Recorded for this sample are 450,000 to 650,000 distinct CDR3 sequences; roughly 15% of them occurred a single time. The ten largest clonotypes hold roughly 25% of the sample.

These same data were also listed under a study on T cells in Graves' hyperthyroidism and ophthalmopathy.

The input for sequencing was peripheral blood mononuclear cells (PBMCs), taken at new diagnosis, from a patient treated with antithyroid drugs. The source of these receptors is a woman aged 35 to 60 with Graves disease. Donor details come from another sample of the same person, matched by shared clones.

This clonotype was counted many times. This rearrangement joins TRBV10-2 to TRBJ1-4; D not resolved. V dropped 2 bases and J dropped 7 bases, with 8 bases sitting between them. Germline values: CDR1 WSHSY, CDR2 SAAADI. CDR3 length equals 13 residues. CDR3 bases: TGCGCCAGCAGTGAGGGCCGGGGTGAAAAACTGTTTTTT. Encoded protein: CASSEGRGEKLFF.

This clonotype showed up many times. This chain joins TRBV20-1 and TRBJ2-3, with D possibly being TRBD2 (5 bases). Trimming removed 6 bases from V and 0 bases from J, with 16 bases in between. CDR3 length: 15 amino acids. CDR1 and CDR2 from the germline V gene are DFQATT and SNEGSKA (reference sequence). The CDR3 sequence: CSAGNYFISTDTQYF. The CDR3 coding sequence is TGCAGTGCCGGGAACTACTTCATTAGCACAGATACGCAGTATTTT.

The table lists this clonotype with a few counts. This chain links TRBV29-1 with TRBJ1-2; the D is unclear. The germline gives CDR1 SQVTM, CDR2 ANQGSEA. Deletions cut 6 bases from V and 8 bases from J, with 16 bases between. The CDR3 is 12 amino acids. The CDR3 sequence: CSVLSGPGGYTF. In DNA form, the CDR3 reads TGCAGCGTGCTAAGCGGCCCCGGGGGCTACACCTTC. Full variable domain (remainder filled in from reference TRBV29-1 and TRBJ1-2): SAVISQKPSRDICQRGTSLTIQCQVDSQVTMMFWYRQQPGQSLTLIATANQGSEATYESGFVIDKFPISRPNLTFSTLTVSNMSPEDSSIYLCSVLSGPGGYTFGSGTRLTVV.

This clonotype has ten or more counts. The chain uses TRBV11-2 and TRBJ2-7; TRBD1 aligns across 7 bases. Germline CDR1 reads SGHAT; CDR2 reads FQNNGV. This CDR3 is built from 14 residues. Losses at the gene ends were 5 bases for V and 4 bases for J; bases not matched to a gene: 8. CDR3 loop: CASSQSPGQYEQYF. The DNA for the CDR3 is TGTGCCAGCAGCCAGTCCCCGGGACAGTACGAGCAGTACTTC.

The rearrangement uses TRBV5-8 and TRBJ1-1; D is possibly TRBD1 (5 bases). The length of the CDR3 is 17 residues. Trimming shortened V by 0 bases and J by 1 base, and 16 bases separated the two germline ends. CDR1 is SGHTS and CDR2 is YDEGEE in the germline V gene. CDR3 DNA sequence: TGTGCCAGCAGCTTGGCTGTTATGGCAGGGCGGAACACTGAAGCTTTCTTT. This codes for CASSLAVMAGRNTEAFF. The full variable domain, in which reference TRBV5-8 and TRBJ1-1 provide the parts outside the CDR3, is EAGVTQSPTHLIKTRGQQATLRCSPISGHTSVYWYQQALGLGLQFLLWYDEGEERNRGNFPPRFSGRQFPNYSSELNVNALELEDSALYLCASSLAVMAGRNTEAFFGQGTRLTVV.

The table lists this clonotype with many counts. The chain joins TRBV18 to TRBJ2-7; 8 bases agree with TRBD1. This CDR3 has 14 residues. Trimming at V came to 6 bases and at J to 3 bases, leaving 7 bases not matched to a gene. Germline values: CDR1 KGHSH, CDR2 LQKENI. CDR3 loop: CASSPGQVVYEQYF. CDR3 bases: TGTGCCAGCTCGCCGGGACAGGTAGTCTACGAGCAGTACTTC. The variable domain in full, completed from reference TRBV18 and TRBJ2-7, reads NAGVMQNPRHLVRRRGQEARLRCSPMKGHSHVYWYRQLPEEGLKFMVYLQKENIIDESGMPKERFSAEFPKEGPSILRIQQVVRGDSAAYFCASSPGQVVYEQYFGPGTRLTVT.

This clonotype was found a few times. This rearrangement joins TRBV9 to TRBJ2-5; D possibly matches TRBD1 or TRBD2 (6 bases each). This CDR3 is built from 14 residues. Between the trimmed V and J ends, which lost 7 bases and 2 bases, there was a span of 15 bases. Germline V gene lookup returns CDR1 SGDLS and CDR2 YYNGEE. The CDR3 region is CASGAGDFQETQYF. The CDR3, as DNA: TGTGCCAGCGGGGCAGGGGACTTTCAAGAGACCCAGTACTTC.

This clonotype was detected a few times. V gene TRBV19 combines with J gene TRBJ2-1; 10 bases line up with TRBD2. The CDR3 length is 18 residues. The trim removed 7 bases at V and 7 bases at J, leaving 19 bases unmatched. Germline V gene data show CDR1 as LNHDA and CDR2 as SQIVND (reference sequence). CDR3 sequence: CASKRGRGSGGAENEQFF. The CDR3 coding sequence is TGTGCCAGTAAAAGGGGGAGGGGGAGCGGGGGGGCAGAAAATGAGCAGTTCTTC.

Ten or more counts support this clonotype. The chain uses TRBV7-9 and TRBJ1-2; TRBD1 might be the D (6 bases). Germline V lookup: CDR1 SEHNR, CDR2 FQNEAQ (reference sequence). The CDR3 contains 15 residues. Trimming cost V 2 bases and J 4 bases, with 14 bases left between them. The CDR3 is CASSLPLDSPYGYTF. DNA for the CDR3: TGTGCCAGCAGCTTACCCCTGGACAGTCCCTATGGCTACACCTTC.

This clonotype was detected ten times or more. The V and J genes are TRBV18 and TRBJ1-5; D possibly corresponds to TRBD1 (5 bases). Per germline, CDR1 KGHSH and CDR2 LQKENI. Trimming took 5 bases from V and 3 from J, leaving 14 bases between them. The CDR3 runs 15 residues. CDR3 sequence: CASSTRAVDNQPQHF. In nucleotides, the CDR3 is TGTGCCAGCTCAACCAGGGCAGTTGACAATCAGCCCCAGCATTTT.

This chain joins TRBV10-3 and TRBJ2-2; possible D gene TRBD1, 5 bases. This CDR3 contains 15 residues. Germline assignment: CDR1 ENHRY and CDR2 SYGVKD. Trimming removed 3 bases from V and 7 bases from J, with 15 bases in between. DNA of the CDR3: TGTGCCATCAGTGACGGACACTCAGGGTTCGGGGAGCTGTTTTTT. Its protein product is CAISDGHSGFGELFF.

This clonotype showed up just a few times. This chain connects TRBV6-5 to TRBJ2-5, with 11 bases matching TRBD2. TRBJ2-1 matches the DNA end more closely, so the J call is doubtful. This CDR3 spans 15 amino acids. Germline V gene data show CDR1 as MNHEY and CDR2 as SVGAGI. For the CDR3, the DNA is TGTGCCAGCAGCTACCTGGAACTAGCGGGGGCTCAGCAGTTCTTC. This sequence encodes CASSYLELAGAQQFF.

Written as DNA, the CDR3 is TGTGCCAGTAGTATGCGGGGGTCGGAGACCCAGTACTTC. As protein: CASSMRGSETQYF. V gene TRBV19 combines with J gene TRBJ2-5; 7 bases are a match to TRBD2. The J segment lost 5 bases and the V segment lost 3 bases, leaving 3 bases of the junction unmatched. This CDR3 has 13 residues. Per the germline V gene, CDR1 is LNHDA and CDR2 is SQIVND (reference sequence).

This clonotype turned up a few times. This rearrangement joins TRBV9 to TRBJ2-1; 8 nucleotides agree with TRBD2. The DNA matches TRBJ2-5 better at its end, which makes the J call doubtful. The CDR3 is 16 amino acids. The germline gives CDR1 SGDLS, CDR2 YYNGEE. DNA for the CDR3: TGTGCCAGCAGCGTAGCCTCTGGCGGGGGGCAAGAGACCCAGTACTTC. Translation: CASSVASGGGQETQYF.

This clonotype was detected ten times or more. The chain couples TRBV29-1 to TRBJ2-7, with D hard to call. There are 12 residues in the CDR3. From germline, CDR1 is SQVTM and CDR2 ANQGSEA. Trimming took off 0 bases at V and 6 bases at J, with 9 bases between the two ends. CDR3 in DNA: TGCAGCGTTGAAGATACGGGTTCCGAGCAGTACTTC. This codes for CSVEDTGSEQYF.

J is TRBJ1-4 and V is TRBV28; no clear D gene. Germline V gives CDR1 MDHEN, CDR2 SYDVKM. V was shortened by 4 bases and J by 12 bases, with 15 bases between the two germline ends. The CDR3 is 13 amino acids. CDR3 sequence: CASSYRALKELFF. CDR3 sequence (DNA): TGTGCCAGCAGTTATCGCGCCCTTAAGGAACTGTTTTTT.

This clonotype was detected ten times or more. CDR3 amino acids: CSARESGTETQYF. The CDR3 region has the DNA TGCAGTGCTAGAGAATCAGGGACGGAGACCCAGTACTTC. The chain has TRBV20-1 and TRBJ2-5; perhaps D is TRBD1 or TRBD2 (5 bases each). Germline V gene data show CDR1 as DFQATT and CDR2 as SNEGSKA (reference sequence). CDR3 length equals 13 residues. V gave up 0 bases and J gave up 5 bases, with 10 bases separating them.